This TCR beta chain was retrieved from a study of T cells in Graves' hyperthyroidism and ophthalmopathy. Study outcomes and limitations: In the blood, most expanded thyroid clonotypes above 0.001 appeared as well. Onset of ophthalmopathy came a median roughly 6.5 months after the model predicted it.

CDR3 size: 17 residues. The germline gives CDR1 MDHEN, CDR2 SYDVKM. V was trimmed by 3 bases and J by 0 bases, leaving 17 bases between them. RNA transcripts were the template for amplifying TCR beta CDR3 regions. RT-PCR in the first round (using the HTBI primer set) targeted the TCR CDR3. TCRdb analysed the multiplex PCR reads with MiXCR anew, one entry per CDR3 protein. The sample carries around 300,000 distinct CDR3 sequences, roughly 18% recorded once. This clonotype was recorded many times. The antigen is undetermined. The rearrangement joins TRBV28 to TRBJ1-1; the D is unclear. The source material was blood. This clonotype was sampled from a man aged 50-59 years with Graves' ophthalmopathy. The CDR3 DNA reads as TGTGCCAGCAGTTTGGTGGGTGCAGCGCACATGAACACTGAAGCTTTCTTT. Amino acids: CASSLVGAAHMNTEAFF.